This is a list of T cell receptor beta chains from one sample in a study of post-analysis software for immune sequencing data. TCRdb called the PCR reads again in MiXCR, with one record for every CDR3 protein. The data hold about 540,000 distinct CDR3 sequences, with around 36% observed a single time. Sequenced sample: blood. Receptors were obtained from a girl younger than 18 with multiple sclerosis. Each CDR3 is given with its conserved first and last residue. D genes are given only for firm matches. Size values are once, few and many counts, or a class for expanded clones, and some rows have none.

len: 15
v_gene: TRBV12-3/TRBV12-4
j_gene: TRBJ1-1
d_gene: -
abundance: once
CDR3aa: CASSLAGRANTEAFF
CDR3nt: TGTGCCAGCAGTTTAGCGGGACGGGCGAACACTGAAGCTTTCTTT

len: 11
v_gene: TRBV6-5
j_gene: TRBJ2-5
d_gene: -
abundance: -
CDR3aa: CASTQQETQYF
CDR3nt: TGTGCCAGCACGCAGCAAGAGACCCAGTACTTC

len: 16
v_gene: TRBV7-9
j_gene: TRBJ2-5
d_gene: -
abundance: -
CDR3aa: CASSLVPSELVGTQYF
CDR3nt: TGTGCCAGCAGCTTAGTCCCTAGCGAGTTGGTTGGGACCCAGTACTTC

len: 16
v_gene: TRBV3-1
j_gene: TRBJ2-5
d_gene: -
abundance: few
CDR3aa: CASSPSRDRIQETQYF
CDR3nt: TGTGCCAGCAGCCCGTCCCGAGACAGGATCCAAGAGACCCAGTACTTC

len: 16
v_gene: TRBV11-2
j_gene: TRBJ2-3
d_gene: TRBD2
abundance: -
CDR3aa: CASSGASGERTDTQYF
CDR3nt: TGTGCCAGCAGCGGAGCTAGCGGGGAACGCACAGATACGCAGTATTTT

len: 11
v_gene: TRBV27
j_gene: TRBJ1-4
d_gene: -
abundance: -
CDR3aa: CASSSGRKLFF
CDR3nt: TGTGCCAGCAGTAGTGGTAGAAAACTGTTTTTT

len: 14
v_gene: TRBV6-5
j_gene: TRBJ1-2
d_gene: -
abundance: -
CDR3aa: CASSYSMGGGGYTF
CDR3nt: TGTGCCAGCAGTTACTCGATGGGCGGAGGTGGCTACACCTTC

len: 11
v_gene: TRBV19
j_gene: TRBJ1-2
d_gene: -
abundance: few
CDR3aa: CASRDFYGYTF
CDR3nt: TGTGCCAGCAGGGACTTCTATGGCTACACCTTC

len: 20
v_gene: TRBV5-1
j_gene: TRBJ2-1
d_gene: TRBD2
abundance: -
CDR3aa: CASSTEIAGGYGEGRNEQFF
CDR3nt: TGCGCCAGCAGCACCGAAATAGCGGGGGGCTATGGGGAGGGGAGAAATGAGCAGTTCTTC

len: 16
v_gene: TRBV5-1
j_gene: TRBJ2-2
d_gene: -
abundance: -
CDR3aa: CASRRAGPTNTGELFF
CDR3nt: TGCGCCAGCAGACGCGCGGGACCGACGAACACCGGGGAGCTGTTTTTT

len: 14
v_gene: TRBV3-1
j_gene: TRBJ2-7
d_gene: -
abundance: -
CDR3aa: CASSQDVGGYEQYF
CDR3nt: TGTGCCAGCAGCCAAGACGTCGGTGGCTACGAGCAGTACTTC

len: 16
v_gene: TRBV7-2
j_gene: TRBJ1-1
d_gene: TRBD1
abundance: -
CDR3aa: CASSLGTGALNTEAFF
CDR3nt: TGTGCCAGCAGCTTAGGGACAGGGGCCTTGAACACTGAAGCTTTCTTT

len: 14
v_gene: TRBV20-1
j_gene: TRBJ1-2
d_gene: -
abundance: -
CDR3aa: CSARVGEKNYGYTF
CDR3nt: TGCAGTGCTCGGGTGGGGGAGAAGAACTATGGCTACACCTTC

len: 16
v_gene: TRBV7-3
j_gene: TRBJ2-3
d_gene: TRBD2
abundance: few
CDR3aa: CASSLTSSGGADTQYF
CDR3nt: TGTGCCAGCAGCTTAACATCTAGCGGGGGAGCAGATACGCAGTATTTT

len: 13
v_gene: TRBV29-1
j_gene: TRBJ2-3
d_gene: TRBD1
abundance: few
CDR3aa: CSSRTGEADTQYF
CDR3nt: TGCAGCTCCCGGACAGGGGAGGCAGATACGCAGTATTTT

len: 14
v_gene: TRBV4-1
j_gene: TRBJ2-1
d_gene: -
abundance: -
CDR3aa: CASSLTGTYNEQFF
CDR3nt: TGCGCCAGCAGCCTTACAGGGACCTACAATGAGCAGTTCTTC

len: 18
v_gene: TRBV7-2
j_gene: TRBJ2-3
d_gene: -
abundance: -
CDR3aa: CASSGILTGGVNTDTQYF
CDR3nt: TGTGCCAGCTCGGGTATTCTCACCGGAGGGGTGAACACAGATACGCAGTATTTT

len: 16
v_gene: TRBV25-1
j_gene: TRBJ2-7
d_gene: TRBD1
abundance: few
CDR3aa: CACSGNRDRAPYEQYF
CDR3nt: TGTGCCTGCAGTGGTAACCGGGACAGGGCCCCCTACGAGCAGTACTTC

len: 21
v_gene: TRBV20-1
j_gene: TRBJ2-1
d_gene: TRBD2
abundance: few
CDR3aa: CSARGSLGLAGGYDSYNEQFF
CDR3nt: TGCAGTGCTAGAGGAAGTCTTGGGCTAGCGGGGGGGTACGATTCCTACAATGAGCAGTTCTTC

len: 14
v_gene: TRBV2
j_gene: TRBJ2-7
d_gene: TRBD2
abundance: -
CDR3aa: CASSEGLAGAIGYF
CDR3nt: TGTGCCAGCAGCGAGGGACTAGCGGGGGCCATAGGGTACTTC

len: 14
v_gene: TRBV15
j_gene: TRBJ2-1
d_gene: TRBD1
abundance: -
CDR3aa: CATSRVDRGGEQFF
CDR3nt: TGTGCCACCAGCAGGGTGGACAGGGGAGGTGAGCAGTTCTTC

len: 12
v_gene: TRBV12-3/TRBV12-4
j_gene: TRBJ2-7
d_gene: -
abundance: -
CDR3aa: CASSQGWSEQYF
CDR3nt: TGTGCCAGCAGTCAGGGGTGGTCCGAGCAGTACTTC

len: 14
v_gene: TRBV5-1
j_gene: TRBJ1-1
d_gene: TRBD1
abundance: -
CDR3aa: CASSKTGMNTEAFF
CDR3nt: TGCGCCAGCAGCAAGACAGGGATGAACACTGAAGCTTTCTTT

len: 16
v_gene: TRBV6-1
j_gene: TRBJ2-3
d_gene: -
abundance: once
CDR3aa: CASSVSSGSFTDTQYF
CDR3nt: TGTGCCAGCAGTGTTTCGTCAGGGAGTTTCACAGATACGCAGTATTTT

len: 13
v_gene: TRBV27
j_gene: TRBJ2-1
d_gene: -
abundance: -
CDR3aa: CASSYGPSREQFF
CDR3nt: TGTGCCAGCAGTTACGGGCCCTCTCGTGAGCAGTTCTTC

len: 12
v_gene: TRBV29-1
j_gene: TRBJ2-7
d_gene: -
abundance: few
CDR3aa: CSVQKGTYEQYF
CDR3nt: TGCAGCGTTCAAAAAGGGACCTACGAGCAGTACTTC

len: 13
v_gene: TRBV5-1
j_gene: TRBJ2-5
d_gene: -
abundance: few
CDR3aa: CASSGGGLETQYF
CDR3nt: TGCGCCAGCAGCGGGGGAGGTCTCGAGACCCAGTACTTC

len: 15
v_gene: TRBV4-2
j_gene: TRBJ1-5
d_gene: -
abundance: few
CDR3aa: CASSPGQTSNQPQHF
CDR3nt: TGTGCCAGCAGCCCCGGGCAGACTAGCAATCAGCCCCAGCATTTT

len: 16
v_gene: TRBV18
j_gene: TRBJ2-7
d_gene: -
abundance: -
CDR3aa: CASSPSGGFWLYEQYF
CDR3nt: TGTGCCAGCTCACCAAGTGGGGGGTTCTGGCTTTACGAGCAGTACTTC

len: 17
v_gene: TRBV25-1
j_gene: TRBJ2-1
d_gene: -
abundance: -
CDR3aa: CASSESMGGSSYNEQFF
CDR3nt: TGTGCCAGCAGTGAATCTATGGGGGGAAGCTCCTACAATGAGCAGTTCTTC

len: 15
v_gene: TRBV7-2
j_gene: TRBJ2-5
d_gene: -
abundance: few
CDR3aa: CASSTRTGWDVAQYF
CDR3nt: TGTGCCAGCAGCACCCGGACCGGGTGGGATGTGGCCCAGTACTTC

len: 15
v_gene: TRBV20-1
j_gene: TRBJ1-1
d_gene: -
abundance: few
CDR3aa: CSARGEIGGNTEAFF
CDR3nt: TGCAGTGCTAGAGGAGAGATAGGGGGGAACACTGAAGCTTTCTTT

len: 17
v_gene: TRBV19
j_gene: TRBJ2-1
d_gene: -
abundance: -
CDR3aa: CASTRTPGISSYNEQFF
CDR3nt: TGTGCCAGTACTAGGACTCCGGGGATCAGCTCCTACAATGAGCAGTTCTTC

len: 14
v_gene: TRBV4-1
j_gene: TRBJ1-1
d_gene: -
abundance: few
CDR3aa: CASSQGLQIAEAFF
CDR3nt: TGCGCCAGCAGCCAAGGACTACAGATCGCTGAAGCTTTCTTT

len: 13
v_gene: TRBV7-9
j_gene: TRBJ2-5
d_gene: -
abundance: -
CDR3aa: CANSPGSPETQYF
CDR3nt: TGTGCCAACAGCCCCGGGAGTCCCGAGACCCAGTACTTC

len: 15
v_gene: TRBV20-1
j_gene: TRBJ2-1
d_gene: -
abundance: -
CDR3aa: CSASESRGPYNEQFF
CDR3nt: TGCAGTGCTAGCGAGTCCCGCGGCCCCTACAATGAGCAGTTCTTC

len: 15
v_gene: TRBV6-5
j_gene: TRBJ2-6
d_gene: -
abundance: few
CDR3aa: CASSTALSGANVLTF
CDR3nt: TGTGCCAGCTCGACAGCTCTCTCTGGGGCCAACGTCCTGACTTTC

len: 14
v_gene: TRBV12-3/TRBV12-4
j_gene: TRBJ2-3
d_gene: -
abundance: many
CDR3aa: CASSPTGQPDTQYF
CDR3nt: TGTGCCAGCAGTCCCACCGGACAGCCAGATACGCAGTATTTT

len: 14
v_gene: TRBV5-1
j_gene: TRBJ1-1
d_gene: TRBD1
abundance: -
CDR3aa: CASSFKTGATEAFF
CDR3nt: TGCGCCAGCAGCTTTAAGACAGGGGCCACAGAAGCTTTCTTT

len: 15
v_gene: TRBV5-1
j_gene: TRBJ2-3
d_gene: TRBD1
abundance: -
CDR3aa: CASSLRDRPADTQYF
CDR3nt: TGCGCCAGCAGCTTGAGGGACAGGCCCGCAGATACGCAGTATTTT

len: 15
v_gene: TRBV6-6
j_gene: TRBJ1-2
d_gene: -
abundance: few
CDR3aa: CASTSTVGRGHGYTF
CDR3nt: TGTGCCAGCACCTCCACGGTGGGTCGGGGGCATGGCTACACCTTC

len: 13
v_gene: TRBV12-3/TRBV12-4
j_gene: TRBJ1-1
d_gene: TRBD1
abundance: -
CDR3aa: CASRPDRENVAFF
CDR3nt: TGTGCCAGCAGGCCGGACAGGGAGAATGTAGCTTTCTTT

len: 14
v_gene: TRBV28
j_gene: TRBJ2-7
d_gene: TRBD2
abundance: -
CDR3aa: CASSLSGGIGEQYF
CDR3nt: TGTGCCAGCAGTTTATCCGGGGGGATCGGCGAGCAGTACTTC

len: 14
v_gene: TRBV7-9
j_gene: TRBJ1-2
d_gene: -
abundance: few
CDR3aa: CASRAGHLGGGYTF
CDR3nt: TGTGCCAGCAGGGCGGGACACCTTGGGGGTGGCTACACCTTC

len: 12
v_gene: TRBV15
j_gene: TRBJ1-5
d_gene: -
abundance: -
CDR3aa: CATSRDDQPQHF
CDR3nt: TGTGCCACCAGCAGAGATGACCAGCCCCAGCATTTT

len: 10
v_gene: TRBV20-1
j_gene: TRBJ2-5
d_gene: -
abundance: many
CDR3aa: CSATSPTQYF
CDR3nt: TGCAGTGCCACCTCCCCGACCCAGTACTTC

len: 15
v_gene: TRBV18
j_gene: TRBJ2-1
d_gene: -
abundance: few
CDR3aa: CASSPSRGAHNEQFF
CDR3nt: TGTGCCAGCTCACCATCTAGGGGGGCGCATAATGAGCAGTTCTTC

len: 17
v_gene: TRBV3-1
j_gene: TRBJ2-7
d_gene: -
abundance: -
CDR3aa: CASSLSTGPQGSYEQYF
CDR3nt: TGTGCCAGCAGCTTATCGACCGGACCCCAGGGCTCCTACGAACAGTACTTC

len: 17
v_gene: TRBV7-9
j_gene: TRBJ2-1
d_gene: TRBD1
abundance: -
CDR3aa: CASSPRWRTGVYNEQFF
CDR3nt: TGTGCCAGCAGCCCCCGGTGGCGGACAGGAGTTTACAATGAGCAGTTCTTC

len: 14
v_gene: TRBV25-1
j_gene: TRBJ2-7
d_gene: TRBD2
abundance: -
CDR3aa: CAVPPTSGGYEQYF
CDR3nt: TGTGCCGTACCGCCGACTAGCGGGGGCTACGAGCAGTACTTC

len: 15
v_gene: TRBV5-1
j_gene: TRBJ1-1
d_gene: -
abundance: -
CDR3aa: CASSLVGPLNTEAFF
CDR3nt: TGCGCCAGCAGCTTGGTCGGACCTTTGAACACTGAAGCTTTCTTT

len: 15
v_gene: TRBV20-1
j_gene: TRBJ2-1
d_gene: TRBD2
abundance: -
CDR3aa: CSAGLAGGPYNEQFF
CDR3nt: TGCAGTGCGGGACTAGCGGGGGGGCCCTACAATGAGCAGTTCTTC

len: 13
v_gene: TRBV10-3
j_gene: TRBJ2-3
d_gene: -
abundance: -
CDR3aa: CAISESRGDTQYF
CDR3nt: TGTGCCATCAGTGAGTCGAGAGGGGATACGCAGTATTTT

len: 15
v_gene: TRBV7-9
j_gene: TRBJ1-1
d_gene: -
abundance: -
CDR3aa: CASSNKWGVNPEAFF
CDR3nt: TGTGCCAGCAGCAATAAGTGGGGGGTGAACCCTGAAGCTTTCTTT